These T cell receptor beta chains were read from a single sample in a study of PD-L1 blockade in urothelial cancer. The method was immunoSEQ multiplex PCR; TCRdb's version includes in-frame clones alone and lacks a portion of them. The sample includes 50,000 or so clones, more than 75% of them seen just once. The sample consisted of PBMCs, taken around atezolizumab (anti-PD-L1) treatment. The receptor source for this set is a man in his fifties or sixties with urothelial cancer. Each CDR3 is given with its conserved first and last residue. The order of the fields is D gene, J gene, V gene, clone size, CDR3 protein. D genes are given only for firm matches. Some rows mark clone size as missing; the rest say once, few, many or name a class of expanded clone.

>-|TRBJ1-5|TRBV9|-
CASSPRAENQPQHF
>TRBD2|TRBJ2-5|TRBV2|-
CASSDRLAGVETQYF
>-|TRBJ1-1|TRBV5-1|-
CASSLTGTGNTEAFF
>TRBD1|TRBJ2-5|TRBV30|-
CAWSDGTGAQETQYF
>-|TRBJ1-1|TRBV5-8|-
CASRRRGNTEAFF
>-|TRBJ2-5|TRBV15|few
CATSSKTSMGETQYF
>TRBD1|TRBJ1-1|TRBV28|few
CASSLRQGKAFF
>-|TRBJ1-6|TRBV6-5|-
CASTGSNSPLHF
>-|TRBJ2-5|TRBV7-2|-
CASNDQGWETQYF
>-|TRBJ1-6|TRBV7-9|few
CASSYTSSYNSPLHF
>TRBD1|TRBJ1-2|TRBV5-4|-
CASSTWTGVRDGYTF
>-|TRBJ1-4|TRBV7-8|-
CASSPRDGRDEEKLFF
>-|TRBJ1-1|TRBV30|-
CAWSVQGNTEAFF
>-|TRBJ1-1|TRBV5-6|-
CASSFYTGTEAFF
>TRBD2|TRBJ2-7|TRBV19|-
CASSPPGGAPSYEQYF
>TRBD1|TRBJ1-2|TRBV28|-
CASRRDRTFYGYTF
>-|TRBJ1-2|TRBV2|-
CASTGGQGYYGYTF
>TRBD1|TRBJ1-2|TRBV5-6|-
CASSLEGQGYYGYTF
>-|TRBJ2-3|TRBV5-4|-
CASSLGGPGDTQYF
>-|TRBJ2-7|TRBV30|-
CAWSSQGYEQYF
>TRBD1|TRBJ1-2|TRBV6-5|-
CASSYSTGGYGYTF
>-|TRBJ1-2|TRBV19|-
CASSRGQFPNYGYTF
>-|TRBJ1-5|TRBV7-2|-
CASAQGLINQPQHF
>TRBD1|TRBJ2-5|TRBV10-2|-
CASSSPDRGRRETQYF
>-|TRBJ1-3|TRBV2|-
CASSDDRRPGNTIYF
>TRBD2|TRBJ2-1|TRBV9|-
CASSGTSGYNEQFF
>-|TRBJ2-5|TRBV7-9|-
CASTNSVETQYF
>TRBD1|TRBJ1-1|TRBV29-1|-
CSVGRTGAGTEAFF
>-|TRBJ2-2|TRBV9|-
CASSVNSLTGELFF
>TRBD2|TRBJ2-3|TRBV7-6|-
CASSARTGTSEDTQYF
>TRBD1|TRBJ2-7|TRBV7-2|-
CASSLRQGPNEQYF
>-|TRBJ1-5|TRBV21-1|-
CARGASQPQHF
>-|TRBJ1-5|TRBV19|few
CASKRENSNQPQHF